A selection of T cell receptor beta chains follows, all from one sample in a study of cytomegalovirus exposure and HLA in healthy donors. TCRdb's table, derived via immunoSEQ multiplex PCR, lists solely in-frame clones and lacks some. The profile shows 200,000 or so clones, 75% to 95% of them singletons. What was sequenced was PBMCs. Every receptor here comes from a woman younger than 35 in good health and CMV-seronegative. Both conserved end residues are part of each CDR3. D genes are given only for firm matches. Clone size, where shown, is once, few, many, or a class for clones that have expanded.

V,D,J,size,DNA,CDR3
TRBV5-1,-,TRBJ1-3,-,TGCGCCAGCAGCTTGCAGGGGTTGAGCTCTGGAAACACCATATATTTT,CASSLQGLSSGNTIYF
TRBV6-6,TRBD1,TRBJ1-2,-,TGTGCCAGCACTAATCCGGGACAGCTTTATGGCTACACCTTC,CASTNPGQLYGYTF
TRBV28,TRBD2,TRBJ2-1,-,TGTGCCAGCAGCCACTCTAGGAGCGGGAGCTCCTACAATGAGCAGTTCTTC,CASSHSRSGSSYNEQFF
TRBV19,-,TRBJ2-1,-,TGTGCCAGTAGTCAACGACAGAGCTCCTACAATGAGCAGTTCTTC,CASSQRQSSYNEQFF
TRBV19,-,TRBJ2-2,-,TGTGCCAGTAGGGGCAGGGTAAAGACCGGGGAGCTGTTTTTT,CASRGRVKTGELFF
TRBV6-4,-,TRBJ2-1,-,TGTGCCAGCAGCCACGGAGGGCTACCCTACAATGAGCAGTTCTTC,CASSHGGLPYNEQFF
TRBV6-1,TRBD1,TRBJ1-2,-,TGTGCCAGCAGTGGGTCCCGGGACAGGGGAAATGGCTACACCTTC,CASSGSRDRGNGYTF
TRBV6-1,-,TRBJ1-3,-,TGTGCCAGCTTGCCAGTTGGAAACACCATATATTTT,CASLPVGNTIYF
TRBV5-1,-,TRBJ2-3,once,TGCGCCAGCAGCTTGTCGGGAGTGGGAGATACGCAGTATTTT,CASSLSGVGDTQYF
TRBV30,-,TRBJ2-7,-,TGTGCCTGGGGGGGACTTACCTACGAGCAGTACTTC,CAWGGLTYEQYF
TRBV19,-,TRBJ2-1,-,TGTGCCAGTAGTACGGGTAGCGGAGGAAACAATGAGCAGTTCTTC,CASSTGSGGNNEQFF